Listed below are T cell receptor beta chains from one sample, sequenced in a study of shared clonotypes between healthy human individuals. The data were produced by immunoSEQ multiplex PCR, yet TCRdb's version contains in-frame clones alone and is incomplete. The sample shows nearly 1,000,000 clones, more than 75% of them seen only once. Sequencing was carried out using memory CD4+ T cells sorted from blood. The receptors here all came from a man between 18 and 29 years old in good health. Each CDR3 is given with its conserved first and last residue. Each record gives: V gene, clone size, J gene, D gene, CDR3 protein, CDR3 DNA. D genes are given only for firm matches. Clone size, where shown, is once, few, many, or a class for clones that have expanded.

TRBV20-1	few	TRBJ1-1	.	CSAIDIPEAFF	TGCAGTGCAATTGACATCCCTGAAGCTTTCTTT
TRBV18	few	TRBJ1-5	.	CASSLDTDQPQHF	TGTGCCAGCTCATTGGACACGGATCAGCCCCAGCATTTT
TRBV6-6	.	TRBJ2-3	.	CASTSWGSSTDTQYF	TGTGCCAGCACCTCTTGGGGGTCTAGCACAGATACGCAGTATTTT
TRBV15	.	TRBJ1-2	.	CATSKYGPGGYTF	TGTGCCACCAGCAAATACGGCCCGGGCGGCTACACCTTC
TRBV4-3	few	TRBJ1-2	.	CASSQDTAGHMGYTF	TGCGCCAGCAGCCAAGATACGGCAGGTCATATGGGCTACACCTTC
TRBV6-1	.	TRBJ2-7	TRBD2	CASSLAGTTLSEQYF	TGTGCCAGCAGTTTAGCCGGGACTACCCTCTCCGAGCAGTACTTC
TRBV21-1	.	TRBJ1-4	.	CGRTSGEKLFF	TGTGGGAGGACATCGGGCGAAAAACTGTTTTTT
TRBV6-1	.	TRBJ1-5	.	CASSVEGPQHF	TGTGCCAGCAGTGTCGAGGGGCCCCAGCATTTT
TRBV14	.	TRBJ1-1	.	CASSQVSGTEAFF	TGTGCCAGCAGCCAGGTTTCCGGAACTGAAGCTTTCTTT
TRBV6-5	.	TRBJ2-7	TRBD1	CASSYSNRGRYEQYF	TGTGCCAGCAGTTACTCGAACAGGGGGCGGTACGAGCAGTACTTC
TRBV29-1	.	TRBJ2-2	TRBD1	CSVRGTDTGELFF	TGCAGCGTGAGAGGGACAGACACCGGGGAGCTGTTTTTT
TRBV7-2	.	TRBJ1-2	TRBD1	CASSPRGTGFGYTF	TGTGCCAGCAGCCCTAGAGGGACAGGGTTTGGCTACACCTTC
TRBV5-6	once	TRBJ1-4	TRBD1	CASRPRGRMSEKLFF	TGTGCCAGCAGGCCGAGGGGGCGGATGTCTGAAAAACTGTTTTTT
TRBV7-2	few	TRBJ2-3	TRBD2	CASGLSGRASDTQYF	TGTGCCAGCGGACTTAGCGGGAGGGCATCTGATACGCAGTATTTT
TRBV5-1	.	TRBJ1-2	TRBD1	CASSLSADRGVYGYTF	TGCGCCAGCAGCTTGTCGGCTGACAGGGGTGTCTATGGCTACACCTTC
TRBV4-1	.	TRBJ2-1	.	CASSQGGGASSYNEQFF	TGCGCCAGCAGCCAGGGTGGCGGGGCGAGCTCCTACAATGAGCAGTTCTTC
TRBV7-8	.	TRBJ2-7	TRBD1	CASTPPGTAFYEQYF	TGTGCCAGCACCCCCCCGGGGACAGCCTTCTACGAGCAGTACTTC
TRBV10-3	few	TRBJ2-1	.	CAISDPPDRNEQFF	TGTGCCATCAGTGATCCCCCAGACAGGAATGAGCAGTTCTTC
TRBV7-2	.	TRBJ1-4	TRBD1	CASSRSGGRTTNEKLFF	TGTGCCAGCAGCCGCTCAGGGGGAAGGACAACTAATGAAAAACTGTTTTTT
TRBV2	.	TRBJ1-5	.	CASSDGLWMPQHF	TGTGCCAGCAGTGACGGACTCTGGATGCCCCAGCATTTT
TRBV6-1	.	TRBJ2-7	TRBD1	CASSARTGNTYEQYF	TGTGCCAGCAGTGCCAGGACAGGAAATACCTACGAGCAGTACTTC
TRBV2	.	TRBJ1-1	.	CASSARSEAFF	TGTGCCAGCAGTGCGCGTTCTGAAGCTTTCTTT
TRBV7-2	.	TRBJ2-7	.	CASSLASDYEQYF	TGTGCCAGCAGCTTAGCTTCGGATTACGAGCAGTACTTC
TRBV5-1	.	TRBJ2-2	.	CASSLGTGNTGELFF	TGCGCCAGCAGCTTGGGCACAGGGAACACCGGGGAGCTGTTTTTT
TRBV7-2	.	TRBJ2-1	TRBD2	CASSLGRGDNEQFF	TGTGCCAGCAGCTTAGGGCGGGGGGACAATGAGCAGTTCTTC
TRBV19	.	TRBJ1-5	TRBD1	CASSAQGNNQPQHF	TGTGCCAGTAGTGCACAGGGGAACAATCAGCCCCAGCATTTT
TRBV6-5	few	TRBJ1-1	.	CASSRQGTEAFF	TGTGCCAGCAGTCGTCAGGGCACTGAAGCTTTCTTT
TRBV19	few	TRBJ2-7	.	CATMDLSGSYEQYF	TGTGCCACAATGGATTTGTCGGGCAGCTACGAGCAGTACTTC
TRBV6-5	.	TRBJ2-7	.	CASSYSSGHYEQYF	TGTGCCAGCAGTTACTCGAGCGGGCACTACGAGCAGTACTTC
TRBV6-5	.	TRBJ2-3	.	CASSYSVGNTDTQYF	TGTGCCAGCAGTTACTCTGTCGGGAACACAGATACGCAGTATTTT
TRBV28	.	TRBJ2-5	.	CASSSQGPETQYF	TGTGCCAGCAGTTCCCAGGGTCCAGAGACCCAGTACTTC
TRBV6-6	.	TRBJ1-2	.	CASSYSTRYGYTF	TGTGCCAGCAGTTACTCGACTAGGTACGGCTACACCTTC
TRBV7-9	.	TRBJ2-3	.	CASSLGPQPVSSDTQYF	TGTGCCAGCAGCTTAGGCCCCCAGCCAGTAAGTTCAGATACGCAGTATTTT
TRBV10-1	few	TRBJ2-1	TRBD2	CASSGTGTSGGNEQFF	TGCGCCAGCAGTGGGACCGGGACTAGCGGGGGTAATGAGCAGTTCTTC
TRBV21-1	.	TRBJ1-6	.	CASSSTYNSPLHF	TGTGCCAGCAGCAGCACCTATAATTCACCCCTCCACTTT
TRBV11-2	.	TRBJ2-1	TRBD1	CASSTRDRGNEQFF	TGTGCCAGCAGCACCCGGGACAGGGGGAATGAGCAGTTCTTC
TRBV6-5	.	TRBJ2-4	.	CASSSQIAKNIQYF	TGTGCCAGCAGTTCCCAGATAGCCAAAAACATTCAGTACTTC
TRBV2	many	TRBJ2-7	.	CASSDLVSGVEQYF	TGTGCCAGCAGTGATCTTGTCTCGGGAGTTGAGCAGTACTTC
TRBV27	.	TRBJ1-1	.	CASSLGQGWNTEAFF	TGTGCCAGCAGTTTAGGGCAGGGCTGGAACACTGAAGCTTTCTTT
TRBV10-2	.	TRBJ2-7	TRBD2	CASRESGRGAGYEQYF	TGCGCCAGCAGAGAAAGCGGGCGGGGGGCAGGGTACGAGCAGTACTTC
TRBV6-5	many	TRBJ2-3	TRBD2	CASKAAGGYTDTQYF	TGTGCCAGCAAGGCAGCGGGAGGTTACACAGATACGCAGTATTTT
TRBV30	.	TRBJ2-3	.	CAWGGVDTQYF	TGTGCCTGGGGAGGAGTGGATACGCAGTATTTT
TRBV7-9	.	TRBJ2-2	.	CASSSKARDTGELFF	TGTGCCAGCAGCTCAAAGGCCCGGGACACCGGGGAGCTGTTTTTT
TRBV14	.	TRBJ2-3	TRBD1	CASSQDLRTGGADTQYF	TGTGCCAGCAGCCAAGATCTGCGGACAGGGGGCGCGGATACGCAGTATTTT
TRBV2	.	TRBJ1-5	.	CASTNRGNQPQHF	TGTGCCAGCACTAACAGGGGCAATCAGCCCCAGCATTTT
TRBV6-5	.	TRBJ2-1	TRBD2	CASRTRGGGYNEQFF	TGTGCCAGCAGGACCCGGGGGGGTGGCTACAATGAGCAGTTCTTC
TRBV30	.	TRBJ1-6	.	CAWDLTAGPNSPLHF	TGTGCCTGGGATCTTACGGCAGGGCCAAATTCACCCCTCCACTTT